These 27 T cell receptor beta chains originate from one sample sequenced in a study of blood T cell repertoires in COVID-19. Assay used: immunoSEQ multiplex PCR; TCRdb lists only in-frame clones, some missing. The table includes over 200,000 clones, 80% to 90% detected once. Sequenced input: peripheral blood. The receptors originated from a man younger than 35 with active or convalescent COVID-19.

The chain combines TRBV15 with TRBJ1-2, with D possibly being TRBD1 (6 bases). The CDR3 extends over 15 amino acids. Germline-derived CDR1 and CDR2 are LNHNV and YYDKDF (reference sequence). Trimming cost V 2 bases and J 0 bases, with 10 bases left between them. This CDR3 reads CATSRRDISNYGYTF. The CDR3 bases are TGTGCCACCAGCAGAAGGGACATATCTAACTATGGCTACACCTTC.

This clone was detected only once. The chain links TRBV11-2 to TRBJ1-1, with D perhaps matching TRBD1 (5 bases). V was shortened by 3 bases and J by 6 bases, with 11 bases between the two germline ends. The CDR3 has 13 residues. Germline V gene data show CDR1 as SGHAT and CDR2 as FQNNGV. The CDR3 DNA reads TGTGCCAGCAGCTTCCGCGGGGGGTCTGAAGCTTTCTTT. Its translation: CASSFRGGSEAFF.

The CDR3 spells CASSPKTVNYGYTF. The DNA for the CDR3 is TGTGCCAGCAGCCCTAAGACAGTAAACTATGGCTACACCTTC. This chain connects TRBV7-9 to TRBJ1-2, with D tentatively TRBD1 (5 bases). The CDR3 sequence is 14 residues long. Germline-derived CDR1 and CDR2 are SEHNR and FQNEAQ (reference sequence). V was shortened by 5 bases and J by 2 bases, with 12 bases between the two germline ends.

This clone has just a few counts. The chain employs TRBV7-2 and TRBJ1-5; D gene ambiguous. The length of the CDR3 is 16 residues. Germline V CDR1 and CDR2: SGHTA, FQGNSA. With 2 bases removed from V and 5 bases from J, the gap between germline ends came to 16 bases. The CDR3 loop is CASSLTEHPVDQPQHF. The CDR3 DNA reads as TGTGCCAGCAGCTTAACCGAACATCCAGTGGATCAGCCCCAGCATTTT.

The chain uses TRBV10-3 and TRBJ2-1, with 8 bases lining up with TRBD2. The V and J ends lost 6 bases and 10 bases, in that order; junction bases with no gene match: 14. This CDR3 region has 15 residues. Germline loops: CDR1 ENHRY, CDR2 SYGVKD. This chain's CDR3 is CAISASGSTRSEQFF. CDR3 coding DNA: TGTGCCATCAGCGCGAGCGGGAGTACGAGGTCCGAGCAGTTCTTC.

This chain uses TRBV6-5 with TRBJ2-7; 8 bases match TRBD1. CDR3 size: 16 residues. The germline CDR1 and CDR2 sequences are MNHEY and SVGAGI. V lost 0 bases to trimming and J lost 2 bases; unmatched junction nucleotides: 6. The CDR3 spells CASSYSGTGGPYEQYF. In DNA, the CDR3 is TGTGCCAGCAGTTACTCAGGGACAGGAGGGCCCTACGAGCAGTACTTC.

This clone has just one count. The chain is built from TRBV27 and TRBJ1-6, with D possibly being TRBD1 (6 bases). Germline V gene sequence: CDR1 MNHEY, CDR2 SMNVEV (reference sequence). The CDR3 consists of 14 residues. Trimming cost V 2 bases and J 7 bases, with 9 bases left between them. DNA of the CDR3: TGTGCCAGCAGTTTACTTGGGGGCAATTCACCCCTCCACTTT. Translated, it gives CASSLLGGNSPLHF.

This chain uses TRBV16 with TRBJ2-7; D may be TRBD2 (6 bases). V was cut by 4 bases and J by 1 base, with 17 bases left in between. CDR1 and CDR2 from the germline V gene are KGHSY and FQNENV. The CDR3 extends over 16 amino acids. CDR3 sequence: CASSRPSGLRSYEQYF. CDR3 DNA: TGTGCCAGCAGCCGACCCTCGGGACTTCGTTCCTACGAGCAGTACTTC.

The chain is built from TRBV5-1 and TRBJ1-2, with a tentative D call TRBD1 (5 bases). There are 14 residues in the CDR3. Trimming pared 0 bases from V and 7 bases from J, leaving 13 bases between. CDR1 and CDR2 (germline): SGHRS, YFSETQ. DNA of the CDR3: TGCGCCAGCAGCTTGGCCATAGGGGATGCTGGCTACACCTTC. Translated: CASSLAIGDAGYTF. The full variable domain, in which reference TRBV5-1 and TRBJ1-2 provide the parts outside the CDR3, is KAGVTQTPRYLIKTRGQQVTLSCSPISGHRSVSWYQQTPGQGLQFLFEYFSETQRNKGNFPGRFSGRQFSNSRSEMNVSTLELGDSALYLCASSLAIGDAGYTFGSGTRLTVV.

This clone was counted a single time. This chain links TRBV5-5 with TRBJ1-2, with 11 bases matching TRBD1. The ends lost 4 bases at V and 8 bases at J; junction bases unmatched: 7. CDR3 length: 14 amino acids. Germline assignment: CDR1 SGHKS and CDR2 YYEKEE (reference sequence). The CDR3 is CASSIGQGAWGYTF. Here the CDR3 DNA reads TGTGCCAGCAGCATTGGACAGGGGGCATGGGGCTACACCTTC. The variable domain in full, completed from reference TRBV5-5 and TRBJ1-2, reads DAGVTQSPTHLIKTRGQQVTLRCSPISGHKSVSWYQQVLGQGPQFIFQYYEKEERGRGNFPDRFSARQFPNYSSELNVNALLLGDSALYLCASSIGQGAWGYTFGSGTRLTVV.

This sequence joins TRBV28 and TRBJ1-5; D is uncertain. This CDR3 is built from 15 residues. The V gene's germline CDR1 is MDHEN and CDR2 SYDVKM. V was cut by 7 bases and J by 1 base, with 14 bases left in between. CDR3: CASIEGSWSNQPQHF. CDR3 nucleotides: TGTGCCAGCATAGAGGGCAGTTGGAGCAATCAGCCCCAGCATTTT.

The rearrangement joins TRBV3-1 (or the pseudogene TRBV3-2) to TRBJ2-7; TRBD1 might be the D (6 bases). The germline CDR1 and CDR2 sequences are LGHDT and YNNKEL (reference sequence). CDR3 length: 16 amino acids. The V gene lost 5 bases and the J gene lost 6 bases, with 23 bases spanning the gap. The CDR3 region has the DNA TGTGCCAGCAGCAGGACAGAGGGACCGCGCAGGCCCGAGCAGTACTTC. Its protein product is CASSRTEGPRRPEQYF.

This chain uses TRBV7-8 with TRBJ2-7, with D possibly matching TRBD2 (5 bases). This CDR3 has 16 residues. Germline CDR1 is SGHVS and CDR2 is FQNEAQ. V was shortened by 4 bases and J by 7 bases, with 23 bases between the two germline ends. Here the CDR3 DNA reads TGTGCCAGCAGCTCGAAGACCGGCGGCTCTTCGGGGGAGCAGTACTTC. Residues: CASSSKTGGSSGEQYF.

This chain uses TRBV6-4 with TRBJ1-2; TRBD1 matches 7 bases. V shed 10 bases, J shed 4 bases, and the junction held 9 bases outside the gene matches. Per germline, CDR1 MRHNA and CDR2 SNTAGT. This CDR3 is 13 amino acids long. CDR3: CATRQGPSYGYTF. The CDR3 coding sequence is TGTGCCACCCGACAGGGCCCCTCCTATGGCTACACCTTC.

The chain couples TRBV28 to TRBJ1-3; a possible D gene is TRBD1 (5 bases). Trimming removed 1 base at V and 2 bases at J, with 6 bases between. Germline CDR1 and CDR2: MDHEN and SYDVKM. This CDR3 is 14 amino acids long. In DNA, the CDR3 is TGTGCCAGCAGTTTATCGGGGGCTGGAAACACCATATATTTT. Its translation: CASSLSGAGNTIYF.

This chain joins TRBV5-8 and TRBJ1-1, with a weak D call TRBD1 (6 bases). CDR1 SGHTS and CDR2 YDEGEE come from the germline V gene. Trimming shortened V by 0 bases and J by 5 bases, and 17 bases separated the two germline ends. The CDR3 is 16 amino acids. The CDR3 nucleotides read TGTGCCAGCAGCTTGGAACAGGGTTTGGGTTTGACTGAAGCTTTCTTT. Protein sequence: CASSLEQGLGLTEAFF.

The genes are TRBV10-3 and TRBJ1-2; D not resolved. Germline V CDR1 and CDR2: ENHRY, SYGVKD. V lost 4 bases, J lost 8 bases, and 11 bases lay in between. CDR3 size: 12 residues. The CDR3: CAISGLSSGYTF. CDR3 nucleotides: TGTGCCATCAGTGGCCTTTCAAGCGGCTACACCTTC.

The rearrangement uses TRBV5-1 and TRBJ1-5, with D tentatively TRBD1 (5 bases). The CDR3 has 14 amino acids. Between the trimmed V and J ends, which lost 0 bases and 6 bases, there was a span of 10 bases. CDR1 is SGHRS and CDR2 is YFSETQ in the germline V gene. The CDR3 loop reads CASSLAGGTQPQHF. DNA of the CDR3: TGCGCCAGCAGCTTGGCCGGGGGTACTCAGCCCCAGCATTTT.

This chain links TRBV2 with TRBJ2-2; tentatively, D is TRBD1 (5 bases). The germline V and J ends were trimmed by 4 bases and 1 base, with 10 bases remaining between them. Germline-derived CDR1 and CDR2 are SNHLY and FYNNEI. This CDR3 is 15 amino acids long. Written as DNA, the CDR3 is TGTGCCAGCAGTGCCACTACAGGGAACACCGGGGAGCTGTTTTTT. It yields the protein CASSATTGNTGELFF.

The chain employs TRBV28 and TRBJ1-2, with 8 bases identical to TRBD1. Germline values: CDR1 MDHEN, CDR2 SYDVKM. The CDR3 contains 16 residues. V gave up 7 bases and J gave up 1 base; unmatched junction bases: 11. CDR3 region: CASTADRTGINYGYTF. CDR3 coding DNA: TGTGCCAGCACCGCGGATAGGACAGGGATTAACTATGGCTACACCTTC.

J is TRBJ1-3 and V is TRBV18; D not certain. CDR1 is KGHSH, CDR2 LQKENI, per germline. Trimming took 0 bases from V and 0 from J, leaving 12 bases between them. The CDR3 runs to 17 residues. CDR3 in amino acids: CASSPPSIDFSGNTIYF. Written as DNA, the CDR3 is TGTGCCAGCTCACCACCCTCAATCGACTTCTCTGGAAACACCATATATTTT.

The table lists this clone with a count of one. This chain joins TRBV30 and TRBJ2-3, with D uncertain. The CDR3 spans 10 residues. V was clipped by 3 bases and J by 7 bases, with 5 bases between them. Germline-derived CDR1 and CDR2 are GTSNPN and SVGIG (reference sequence). The CDR3 bases are TGTGCCTGGAGAGACTATACGCAGTATTTT. Residues: CAWRDYTQYF. The variable domain in full, with the rest retrieved from reference TRBV30 and TRBJ2-3, is SQTIHQWPATLVQPVGSPLSLECTVEGTSNPNLYWYRQAAGRGLQLLFYSVGIGQISSEVPQNLSASRPQDRQFILSSKKLLLSDSGFYLCAWRDYTQYFGPGTRLTVL.

This sequence joins TRBV11-2 and TRBJ1-3, with D unclear. CDR3 size: 16 residues. V lost 5 bases to trimming and J lost 0 bases, with 14 bases between them. Germline V gene data show CDR1 as SGHAT and CDR2 as FQNNGV. CDR3 sequence: CASSREYGYSGNTIYF. As DNA, the CDR3 is TGTGCCAGCAGCCGTGAATACGGGTACTCTGGAAACACCATATATTTT.

The chain's CDR3 is CASSQGRGVFYGYTF. DNA of the CDR3: TGTGCCAGCAGCCAAGGCAGGGGGGTTTTCTATGGCTACACCTTC. The chain links TRBV4-2 to TRBJ1-2; 7 bases align to TRBD1. Unmatched junction bases numbered 6, after V lost 1 base and J lost 4 bases. The germline gives CDR1 LGHNA, CDR2 YNFKEQ. This CDR3 region has 15 residues.

This rearrangement joins TRBV7-2 to TRBJ2-7; TRBD2 matches 10 bases. CDR1 and CDR2 from the germline V gene are SGHTA and FQGNSA. This CDR3 is built from 13 residues. Trimming took 3 bases from V and 6 from J; bases not matched to a gene: 2. The CDR3 reads CASSFEREGEQYF. For the CDR3, the DNA is TGTGCCAGCAGCTTCGAGCGGGAGGGCGAGCAGTACTTC.

The rearrangement joins TRBV4-2 to TRBJ1-3; 8 nucleotides agree with TRBD1. J lost 4 bases, V lost 0 bases, and 8 bases had no gene match. The CDR3 is made up of 17 amino acids. Germline V gene data show CDR1 as LGHNA and CDR2 as YNFKEQ. Here the CDR3 reads CASSQDHQGARGNTIYF. The DNA of the CDR3 is TGTGCCAGCAGCCAAGATCATCAGGGGGCGCGGGGAAACACCATATATTTT.

This chain joins TRBV11-2 and TRBJ1-3; D not resolved. V lost 1 base to trimming and J lost 12 bases, with 10 bases between them. This CDR3 region has 12 residues. Looked up from germline, CDR1 is SGHAT and CDR2 is FQNNGV. This chain's CDR3 is CASSLAGTSIYF. The CDR3 coding sequence is TGTGCCAGCAGCTTAGCGGGAACCAGCATATATTTT.